The clone carrying this TCR beta chain was counted many times. The data were taken from a study of T cells in Graves' hyperthyroidism and ophthalmopathy. The length of the CDR3 is 13 residues. V lost 3 bases and J 6 bases, leaving 12 bases between the germline ends. Germline V lookup: CDR1 GTSNPN, CDR2 SVGIG (reference sequence). What was amplified from RNA transcripts were TCR beta CDR3 regions. HTBI primers drove first-round RT-PCR of the TCR CDR3. TCRdb independently ran MiXCR on the multiplex PCR reads; one entry per CDR3 protein. This table holds roughly 530,000 distinct CDR3 sequences, more than 15% found once.

The origin of this receptor is a woman between 18 and 29 years old with Graves' ophthalmopathy. This chain links TRBV30 with TRBJ1-5; D is unclear. The sample consisted of blood. CDR3 region: CAWSAELGQPQHF. The DNA for the CDR3 is TGTGCCTGGAGCGCCGAATTAGGTCAGCCCCAGCATTTT.